This TCR beta chain is drawn from a study of shared clonotypes between healthy human individuals. Broader study findings: Naive subsets tended to show greater estimated richness than memory subsets.

Recent acute infections and vaccinations were absent in the healthy HIV-negative adult donors. Profiling relied on immunoSEQ multiplex PCR, and the TCRdb table lists in-frame clones only, not all of them. This table has approximately 2.3 million clones, approximately 93% appearing once. The germline V gene has CDR1 SGHRS and CDR2 YFSETQ. The CDR3 extends over 15 amino acids. The ends were cut back, 4 bases at V and 1 base at J, with 14 bases in the middle. This clone appeared a single time. The antigen remains undetermined. This clonotype was sampled from a man younger than 35 in good health. Some clones in this sample may be carry-over from other donors' samples. The sample comprised naive CD4+ T cells from PBMCs. As to subset: CD45RA+ positively selected. V and J are TRBV5-1 and TRBJ1-1; no reliable D call. CDR3 in DNA: TGCGCCAGCAGCGCGGACCGTCTGGGGAACACTGAAGCTTTCTTT. It codes for CASSADRLGNTEAFF. Drawing the rest from reference TRBV5-1 and TRBJ1-1, the complete variable domain is KAGVTQTPRYLIKTRGQQVTLSCSPISGHRSVSWYQQTPGQGLQFLFEYFSETQRNKGNFPGRFSGRQFSNSRSEMNVSTLELGDSALYLCASSADRLGNTEAFFGQGTRLTVV.